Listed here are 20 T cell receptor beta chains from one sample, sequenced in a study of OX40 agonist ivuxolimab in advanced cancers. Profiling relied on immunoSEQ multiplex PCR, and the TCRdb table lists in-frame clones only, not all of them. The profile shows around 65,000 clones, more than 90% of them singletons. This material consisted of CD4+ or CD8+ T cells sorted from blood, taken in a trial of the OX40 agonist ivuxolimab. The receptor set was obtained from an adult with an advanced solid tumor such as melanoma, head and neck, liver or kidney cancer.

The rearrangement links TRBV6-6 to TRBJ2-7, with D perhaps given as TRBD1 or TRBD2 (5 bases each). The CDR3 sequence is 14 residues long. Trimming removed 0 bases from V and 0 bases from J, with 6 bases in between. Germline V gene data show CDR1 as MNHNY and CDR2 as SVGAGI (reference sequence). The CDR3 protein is CASSYSGDSYEQYF. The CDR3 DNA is TGTGCCAGCAGTTACTCGGGGGACTCCTACGAGCAGTACTTC.

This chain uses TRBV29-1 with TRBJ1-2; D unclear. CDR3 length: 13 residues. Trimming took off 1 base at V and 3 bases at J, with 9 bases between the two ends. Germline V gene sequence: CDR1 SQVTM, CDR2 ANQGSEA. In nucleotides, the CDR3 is TGCAGCGTTGAAGGCTCGGGCGACTATGGCTACACCTTC. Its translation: CSVEGSGDYGYTF.

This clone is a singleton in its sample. The CDR3 is CASSLFTLANEQYF. The CDR3 DNA is TGTGCCAGCAGCTTATTTACCCTGGCTAACGAGCAGTACTTC. The rearrangement uses TRBV7-3 and TRBJ2-7; D remains ambiguous. V was cut by 2 bases and J by 5 bases, with 13 bases left in between. The CDR3 is made up of 14 amino acids. Germline V CDR1 and CDR2: SGHTA, FQGTGA.

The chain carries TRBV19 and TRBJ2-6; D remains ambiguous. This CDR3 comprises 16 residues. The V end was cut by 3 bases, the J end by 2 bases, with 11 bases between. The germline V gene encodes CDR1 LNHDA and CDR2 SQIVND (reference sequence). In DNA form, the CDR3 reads TGTGCCAGTAGTATCCCTAGGCAAGCTGGGGCCAACGTCCTGACTTTC. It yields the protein CASSIPRQAGANVLTF.

The CDR3 sequence is CASTARGEKLFF. CDR3 DNA sequence: TGTGCCAGCACGGCACGGGGTGAAAAACTGTTTTTT. The chain has TRBV6-1 and TRBJ1-4; D remains ambiguous. Looked up from germline, CDR1 is MNHNS and CDR2 is SASEGT. This CDR3 is built from 12 residues. Trimming took 7 bases from V and 7 from J, leaving 10 bases between them.

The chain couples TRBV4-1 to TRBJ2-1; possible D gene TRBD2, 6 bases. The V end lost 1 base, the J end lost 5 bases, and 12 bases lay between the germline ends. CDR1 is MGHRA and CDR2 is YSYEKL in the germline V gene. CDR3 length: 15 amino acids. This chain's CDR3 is CASSQVSGLNNEQFF. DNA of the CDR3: TGCGCCAGCAGCCAAGTATCGGGACTTAACAATGAGCAGTTCTTC.

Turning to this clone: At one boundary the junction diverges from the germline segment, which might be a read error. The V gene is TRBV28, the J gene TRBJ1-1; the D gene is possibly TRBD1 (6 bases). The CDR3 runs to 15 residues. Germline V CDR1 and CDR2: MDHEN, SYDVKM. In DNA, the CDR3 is TGTGCCAGCAGTTTAACCCGGGGACATGCAGGGTCCATCCACTTT. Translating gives CASSLTRGHAGSIHF.

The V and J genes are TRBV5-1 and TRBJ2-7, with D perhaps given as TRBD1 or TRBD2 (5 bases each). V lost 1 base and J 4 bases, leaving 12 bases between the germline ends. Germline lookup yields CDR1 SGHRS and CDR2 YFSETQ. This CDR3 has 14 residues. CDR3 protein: CASSLFGASYEQYF. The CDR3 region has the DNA TGCGCCAGCAGCTTGTTCGGGGCAAGTTACGAGCAGTACTTC. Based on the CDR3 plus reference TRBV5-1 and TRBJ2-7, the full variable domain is KAGVTQTPRYLIKTRGQQVTLSCSPISGHRSVSWYQQTPGQGLQFLFEYFSETQRNKGNFPGRFSGRQFSNSRSEMNVSTLELGDSALYLCASSLFGASYEQYFGPGTRLTVT.

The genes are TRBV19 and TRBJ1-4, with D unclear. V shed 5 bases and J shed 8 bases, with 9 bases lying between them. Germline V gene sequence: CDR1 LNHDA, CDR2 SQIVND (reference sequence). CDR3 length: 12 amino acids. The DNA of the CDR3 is TGTGCCAGTAGTGTTCGAGGGGAAAAACTGTTTTTT. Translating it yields CASSVRGEKLFF. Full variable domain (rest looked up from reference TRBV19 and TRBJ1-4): DGGITQSPKYLFRKEGQNVTLSCEQNLNHDAMYWYRQDPGQGLRLIYYSQIVNDFQKGDIAEGYSVSREKKESFPLTVTSAQKNPTAFYLCASSVRGEKLFFGSGTQLSVL.

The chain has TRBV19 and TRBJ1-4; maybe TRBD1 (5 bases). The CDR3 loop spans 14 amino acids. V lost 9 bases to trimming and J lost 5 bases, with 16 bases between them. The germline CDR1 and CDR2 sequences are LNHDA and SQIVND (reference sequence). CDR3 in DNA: TGTGCCAGCTCCTCGCCCGGGGCCAATGAAAAACTGTTTTTT. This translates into CASSSPGANEKLFF.

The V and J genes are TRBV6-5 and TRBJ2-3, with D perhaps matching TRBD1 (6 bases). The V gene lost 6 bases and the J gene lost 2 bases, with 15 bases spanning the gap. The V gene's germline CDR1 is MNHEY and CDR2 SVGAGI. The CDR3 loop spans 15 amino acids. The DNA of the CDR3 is TGTGCCAGCAGCCGGAGCAGGACAGACACAGATACGCAGTATTTT. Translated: CASSRSRTDTDTQYF.

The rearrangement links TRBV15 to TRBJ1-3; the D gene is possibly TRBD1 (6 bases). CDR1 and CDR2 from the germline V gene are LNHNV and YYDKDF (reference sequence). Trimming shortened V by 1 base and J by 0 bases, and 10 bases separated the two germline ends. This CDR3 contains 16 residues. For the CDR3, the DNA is TGTGCCACCAGCAGAGGTAAACAGGGCTCTGGAAACACCATATATTTT. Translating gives CATSRGKQGSGNTIYF.

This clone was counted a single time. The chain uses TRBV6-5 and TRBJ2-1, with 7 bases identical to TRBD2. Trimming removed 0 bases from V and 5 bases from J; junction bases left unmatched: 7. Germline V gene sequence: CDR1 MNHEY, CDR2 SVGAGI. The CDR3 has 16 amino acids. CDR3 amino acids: CASSYSGGGPHNEQFF. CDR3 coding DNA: TGTGCCAGCAGTTACTCCGGGGGAGGGCCCCACAATGAGCAGTTCTTC.

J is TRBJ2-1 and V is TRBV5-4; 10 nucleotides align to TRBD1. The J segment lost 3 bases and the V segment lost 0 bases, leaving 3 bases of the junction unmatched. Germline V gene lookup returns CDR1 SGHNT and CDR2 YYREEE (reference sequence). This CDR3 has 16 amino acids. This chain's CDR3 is CASSLEGQGNYNEQFF. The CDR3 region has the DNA TGTGCCAGCAGCTTGGAGGGACAGGGGAACTACAATGAGCAGTTCTTC.

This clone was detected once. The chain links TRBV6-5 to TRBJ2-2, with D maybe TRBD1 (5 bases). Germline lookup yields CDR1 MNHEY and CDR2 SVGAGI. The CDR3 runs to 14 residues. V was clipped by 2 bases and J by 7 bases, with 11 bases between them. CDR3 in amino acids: CASSYRGDSGELFF. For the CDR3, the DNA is TGTGCCAGCAGTTACAGGGGCGACAGCGGGGAGCTGTTTTTT.

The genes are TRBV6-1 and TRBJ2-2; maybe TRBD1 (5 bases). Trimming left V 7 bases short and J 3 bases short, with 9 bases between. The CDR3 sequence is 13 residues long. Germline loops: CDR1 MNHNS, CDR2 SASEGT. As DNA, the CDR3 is TGTGCCAGCACAGACAGATACACCGGGGAGCTGTTTTTT. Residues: CASTDRYTGELFF.

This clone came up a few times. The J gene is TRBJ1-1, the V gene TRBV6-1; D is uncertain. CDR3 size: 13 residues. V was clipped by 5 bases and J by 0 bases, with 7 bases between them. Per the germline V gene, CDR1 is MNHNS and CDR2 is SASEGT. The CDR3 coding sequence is TGTGCCAGCAGTAACGTCATGAACACTGAAGCTTTCTTT. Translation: CASSNVMNTEAFF.

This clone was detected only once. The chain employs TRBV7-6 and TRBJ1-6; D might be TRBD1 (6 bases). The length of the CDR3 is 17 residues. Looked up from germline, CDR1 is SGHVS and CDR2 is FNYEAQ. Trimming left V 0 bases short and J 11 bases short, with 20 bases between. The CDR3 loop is CASSLAPKQGGFAPLHF. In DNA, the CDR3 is TGTGCCAGCAGCTTAGCCCCTAAACAGGGTGGGTTTGCACCCCTCCACTTT.

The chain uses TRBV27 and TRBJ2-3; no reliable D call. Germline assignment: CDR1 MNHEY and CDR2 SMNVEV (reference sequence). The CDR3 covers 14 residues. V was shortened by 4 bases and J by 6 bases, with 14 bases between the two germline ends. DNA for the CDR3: TGTGCCAGCAGTTACCGCCCTGCCCCCGATACGCAGTATTTT. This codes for CASSYRPAPDTQYF.

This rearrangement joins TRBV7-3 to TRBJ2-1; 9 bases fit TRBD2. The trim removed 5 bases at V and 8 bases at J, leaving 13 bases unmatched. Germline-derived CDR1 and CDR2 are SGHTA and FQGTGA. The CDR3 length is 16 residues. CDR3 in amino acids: CASSVRGLAGSDEQFF. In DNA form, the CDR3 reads TGTGCCAGCAGCGTCAGGGGCCTAGCGGGGTCGGATGAGCAGTTCTTC.